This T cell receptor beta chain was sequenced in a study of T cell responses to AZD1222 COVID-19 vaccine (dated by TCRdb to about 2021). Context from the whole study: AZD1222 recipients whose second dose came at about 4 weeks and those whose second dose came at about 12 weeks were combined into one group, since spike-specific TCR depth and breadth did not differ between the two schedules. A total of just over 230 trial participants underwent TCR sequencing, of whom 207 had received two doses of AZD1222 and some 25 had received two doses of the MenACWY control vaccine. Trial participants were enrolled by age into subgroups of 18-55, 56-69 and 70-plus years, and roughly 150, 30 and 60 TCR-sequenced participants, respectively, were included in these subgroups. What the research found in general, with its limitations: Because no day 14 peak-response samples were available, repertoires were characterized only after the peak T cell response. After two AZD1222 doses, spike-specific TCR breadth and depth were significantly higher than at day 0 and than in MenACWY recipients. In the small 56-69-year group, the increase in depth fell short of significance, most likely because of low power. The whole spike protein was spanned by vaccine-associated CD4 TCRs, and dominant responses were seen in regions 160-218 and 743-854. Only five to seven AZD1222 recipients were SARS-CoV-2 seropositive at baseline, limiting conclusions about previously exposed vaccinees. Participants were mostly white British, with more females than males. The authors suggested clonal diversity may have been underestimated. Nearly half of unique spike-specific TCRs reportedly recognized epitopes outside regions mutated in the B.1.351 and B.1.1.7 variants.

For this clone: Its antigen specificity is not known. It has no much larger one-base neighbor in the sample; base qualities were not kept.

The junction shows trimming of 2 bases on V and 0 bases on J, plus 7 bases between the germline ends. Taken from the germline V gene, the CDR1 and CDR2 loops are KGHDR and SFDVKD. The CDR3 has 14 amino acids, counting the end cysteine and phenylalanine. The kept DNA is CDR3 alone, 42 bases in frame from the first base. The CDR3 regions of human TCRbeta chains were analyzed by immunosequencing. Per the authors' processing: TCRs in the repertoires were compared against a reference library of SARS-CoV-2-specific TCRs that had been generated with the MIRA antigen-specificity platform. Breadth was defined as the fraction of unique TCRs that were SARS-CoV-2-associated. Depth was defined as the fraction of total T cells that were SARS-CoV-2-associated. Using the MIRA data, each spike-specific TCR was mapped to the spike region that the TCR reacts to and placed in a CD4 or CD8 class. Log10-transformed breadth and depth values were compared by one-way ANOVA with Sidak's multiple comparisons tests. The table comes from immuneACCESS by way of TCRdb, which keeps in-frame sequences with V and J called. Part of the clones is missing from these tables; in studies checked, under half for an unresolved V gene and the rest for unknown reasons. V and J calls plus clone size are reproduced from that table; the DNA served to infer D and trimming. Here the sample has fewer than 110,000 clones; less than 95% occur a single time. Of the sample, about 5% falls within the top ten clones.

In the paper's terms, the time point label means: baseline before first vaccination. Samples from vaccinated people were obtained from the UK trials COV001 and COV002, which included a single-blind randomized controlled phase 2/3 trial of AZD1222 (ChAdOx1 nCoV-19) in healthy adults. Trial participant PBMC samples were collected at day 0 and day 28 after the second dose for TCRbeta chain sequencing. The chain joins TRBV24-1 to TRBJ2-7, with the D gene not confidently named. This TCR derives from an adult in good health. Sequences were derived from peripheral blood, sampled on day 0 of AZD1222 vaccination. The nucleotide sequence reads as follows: TGTGCCACCAGTGATTCTAGGAGCTCCTACGAGCAGTACTTC. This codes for CATSDSRSSYEQYF.